What follows are 28 T cell receptor beta chains derived from one specimen sequenced in a study of blood T cell repertoires in COVID-19. Profiling relied on immunoSEQ multiplex PCR, and the TCRdb table lists in-frame clones only, not all of them. The sample has around 140,000 clones; approximately 84% are singletons. What was sequenced was peripheral blood. These receptors were obtained from a woman over 75 with acute or convalescent COVID-19.

This clone showed up just a few times. The chain uses TRBV5-6 and TRBJ1-1; the match to TRBD1 covers 8 bases. Losses at the gene ends were 2 bases for V and 1 base for J; bases not matched to a gene: 4. This CDR3 is 15 amino acids long. CDR1 is SGHDT, CDR2 YYEEEE, per germline. CDR3 bases: TGTGCCAGCAGCTTTGACAGGGGCCCGAACACTGAAGCTTTCTTT. Its translation is CASSFDRGPNTEAFF.

The rearrangement links TRBV30 to TRBJ1-6; the D gene is possibly TRBD1 (6 bases). Germline-derived CDR1 and CDR2 are GTSNPN and SVGIG (reference sequence). Trimming pared 2 bases from V and 9 bases from J, leaving 26 bases between. CDR3 length: 18 residues. CDR3 in amino acids: CAWSQPVQGPVPRSPLHF. CDR3 DNA: TGTGCCTGGAGTCAGCCCGTACAGGGACCGGTCCCCCGTTCACCCCTCCACTTT.

This sequence joins TRBV3-1 (or the pseudogene TRBV3-2) and TRBJ1-4; TRBD1 matches 9 bases. CDR1 LGHDT and CDR2 YNNKEL come from the germline V gene (reference sequence). V gave up 5 bases and J gave up 7 bases; unmatched junction bases: 8. The CDR3 totals 15 residues. The CDR3 coding sequence is TGTGCCAGCAGCAGATTCCGGGACAGGGCTGAAAAACTGTTTTTT. The encoded protein is CASSRFRDRAEKLFF.

To note about this clone: The junction and the germline gene differ at one end; a read error may be behind it. The chain carries TRBV7-8 and TRBJ2-7; tentatively, D is TRBD2 (5 bases). Germline V gives CDR1 SGHVS, CDR2 FQNEAQ. This CDR3 has 10 amino acids. The CDR3 nucleotides read TGTGCCAGCGGGGAGTACGGGCAGTACTTC. Translation gives CASGEYGQYF.

There are a few counts of this clone. The same CDR3 is also encoded by other DNA sequences in this sample. The J gene is TRBJ1-2, the V gene TRBV19; D unresolved. CDR3 length: 13 residues. Germline CDR1 reads LNHDA; CDR2 reads SQIVND (reference sequence). Trimming stripped 3 bases from V and 2 bases from J, with 7 bases between. For the CDR3, the DNA is TGTGCCAGTAGTATCGGCAGGAACTATGGCTACACCTTC. Its protein product is CASSIGRNYGYTF.

The J gene is TRBJ1-4, the V gene TRBV7-2; TRBD1 is a possible D gene (6 bases). Germline assignment: CDR1 SGHTA and CDR2 FQGNSA. The V end lost 4 bases, the J end lost 8 bases, and 14 bases lay between the germline ends. The CDR3 covers 14 residues. CDR3 coding DNA: TGTGCCAGCAGCTCGGACAGACGGAACGAAAAACTGTTTTTT. It codes for CASSSDRRNEKLFF.

CDR3: CASRDPGQGAHEQYF. The CDR3 coding sequence is TGTGCCAGCAGGGACCCGGGACAGGGGGCCCACGAGCAGTACTTC. The chain recombines TRBV11-2 with TRBJ2-7, with 12 bases lining up with TRBD1. The CDR3 contains 15 residues. Trimming removed 6 bases from V and 5 bases from J; junction bases left unmatched: 8. Germline lookup yields CDR1 SGHAT and CDR2 FQNNGV. Drawing the rest from reference TRBV11-2 and TRBJ2-7, the complete variable domain is EAGVAQSPRYKIIEKRQSVAFWCNPISGHATLYWYQQILGQGPKLLIQFQNNGVVDDSQLPKDRFSAERLKGVDSTLKIQPAKLEDSAVYLCASRDPGQGAHEQYFGPGTRLTVT.

This clone has just a few counts. The V and J genes are TRBV6-5 and TRBJ1-1; tentatively, D is TRBD1 (6 bases). V was trimmed by 10 bases and J by 5 bases, leaving 17 bases between them. Germline assignment: CDR1 MNHEY and CDR2 SVGAGI. This CDR3 has 13 residues. In DNA form, the CDR3 reads TGTGCCACGTATACAGGGATAAGGACTGAAGCTTTCTTT. As protein: CATYTGIRTEAFF.

This clone was observed a handful of times. The chain combines TRBV4-2 with TRBJ1-3; unclear D gene. Trimming removed 5 bases at V and 1 base at J, with 9 bases between. The CDR3 covers 14 residues. Germline CDR1 reads LGHNA; CDR2 reads YNFKEQ. CDR3 sequence reads: CASSITGSGNTIYF. CDR3 DNA sequence: TGTGCCAGCAGCATAACGGGATCTGGAAACACCATATATTTT.

The chain joins TRBV7-2 to TRBJ2-3; 15 bases are a match to TRBD2. The CDR3 runs 16 residues. V trimming: 5 bases; J trimming: 0 bases; junction bases outside the gene matches: 0. Germline loops: CDR1 SGHTA, CDR2 FQGNSA. Here the CDR3 reads CASSGTSGRSTDTQYF. In DNA form, the CDR3 reads TGTGCCAGCAGCGGGACTAGCGGGAGGAGCACAGATACGCAGTATTTT.

This clone has just one count. CDR3 loop: CASSQDSNYGYTF. The CDR3 DNA follows: TGCGCCAGCAGCCAAGACAGTAACTATGGCTACACCTTC. The chain is built from TRBV4-1 and TRBJ1-2; D not resolved. This CDR3 has 13 amino acids. Germline CDR1 reads MGHRA; CDR2 reads YSYEKL. The V and J ends lost 0 bases and 1 base respectively, with 3 bases between them.

With regard to this clone: Other DNA sequences within the sample encode an identical CDR3. The J gene is TRBJ1-1, the V gene TRBV6-4, with a weak D call TRBD1 (5 bases). In germline, CDR1 is MRHNA, CDR2 SNTAGT. CDR3 length equals 15 residues. Trimming stripped 6 bases from V and 5 bases from J, with 19 bases between. DNA of the CDR3: TGTGCCAGCAGGGGCCCCGGGCGGGGCCTAACTGAAGCTTTCTTT. This codes for CASRGPGRGLTEAFF.

The V call is TRBV7-9, the J call TRBJ2-5; 7 bases are a match to TRBD1. Germline V lookup: CDR1 SEHNR, CDR2 FQNEAQ (reference sequence). Trimming cost V 5 bases and J 3 bases; bases outside gene matches: 6. CDR3 length: 14 residues. The DNA of the CDR3 is TGTGCCAGCAGCCACCGGGACAGCGAAGAGACCCAGTACTTC. Translation gives CASSHRDSEETQYF.

V usage is TRBV6-5 and J usage is TRBJ2-7, with 11 bases aligning to TRBD1. Trimming at V came to 0 bases and at J to 4 bases, leaving 5 bases not matched to a gene. The germline V gene has CDR1 MNHEY and CDR2 SVGAGI. CDR3 length equals 16 residues. Here the CDR3 DNA reads TGTGCCAGCAGTTACTCCGTAGGACAGGGGGCGTACGAGCAGTACTTC. Residues: CASSYSVGQGAYEQYF.

This clone showed up just a few times. As DNA, the CDR3 is TGCGCCAGCAGTCAATCGTTTGCAGGGGGCAACCTAGATGAAAAACTGTTTTTT. This codes for CASSQSFAGGNLDEKLFF. The rearrangement uses TRBV23-1 and TRBJ1-4; 8 nucleotides line up with TRBD1. TRBV23-1 is identified as an open reading frame with a role that is uncertain. Losses at the gene ends were 0 bases for V and 6 bases for J; bases not matched to a gene: 12. The CDR3 runs 18 residues.

This sequence joins TRBV29-1 and TRBJ1-2; no clear D. The CDR3 is made up of 10 amino acids. Deletions cut 7 bases from V and 7 bases from J, with 10 bases between. The germline V gene encodes CDR1 SQVTM and CDR2 ANQGSEA. The CDR3 is CSARGGGYTF. CDR3 DNA: TGCAGCGCCCGGGGAGGTGGCTACACCTTC.

CDR3 region: CASSLEGLVLSYEQYF. The CDR3 DNA reads as TGCGCCAGCAGCTTGGAAGGACTAGTCCTCTCCTACGAGCAGTACTTC. The chain has TRBV5-1 and TRBJ2-7; 7 bases line up with TRBD2. Per the germline V gene, CDR1 is SGHRS and CDR2 is YFSETQ. This CDR3 comprises 16 residues. V shed 0 bases, J shed 0 bases, and the junction held 6 bases outside the gene matches.

This clone was detected only a few times. The junction departs from germline at one end; a sequencing error may be responsible. CDR3 in DNA: TGTGCCAGCAGGGAAGAGTGGGACACGAGCTCCTACGAGCAGTACTTC. It codes for CASREEWDTSSYEQYF. The V gene is TRBV6-1, the J gene TRBJ2-7; D is possibly TRBD1 (6 bases). CDR3 length: 16 amino acids. CDR1 MNHNS and CDR2 SASEGT come from the germline V gene.

The chain employs TRBV6-2 or TRBV6-3 and TRBJ2-1; D perhaps matches TRBD1 (5 bases). The CDR3 consists of 13 residues. Germline loops: CDR1 MNHEY, CDR2 SVGEGT. The germline V and J ends were trimmed by 2 bases and 5 bases, with 7 bases remaining between them. The CDR3 region has the DNA TGTGCCAGCAGTTACGGGGCCAACAATGAGCAGTTCTTC. It encodes CASSYGANNEQFF.

This clone came up a few times. The chain links TRBV27 to TRBJ2-1; 8 nucleotides match TRBD1. The CDR3 is 13 residues long. Germline CDR1 and CDR2: MNHEY and SMNVEV (reference sequence). Trimming at V came to 3 bases and at J to 8 bases, leaving 3 bases not matched to a gene. CDR3 DNA: TGTGCCAGCAGTTTGACAGGGGTACATGAGCAGTTCTTC. As protein: CASSLTGVHEQFF.

V and J are TRBV7-9 and TRBJ1-1; D is ambiguous. Germline assignment: CDR1 SEHNR and CDR2 FQNEAQ (reference sequence). V lost 1 base to trimming and J lost 3 bases, with 9 bases between them. This CDR3 has 14 amino acids. CDR3: CASSLVGSDTEAFF. The CDR3 bases are TGTGCCAGCAGCTTAGTCGGGTCGGACACTGAAGCTTTCTTT.

The V call is TRBV5-1, the J call TRBJ2-7; 8 bases line up with TRBD2. The J segment lost 2 bases and the V segment lost 2 bases, leaving 9 bases of the junction unmatched. CDR3 length: 16 amino acids. Germline V gene sequence: CDR1 SGHRS, CDR2 YFSETQ. Here the CDR3 reads CASSFSGGLATYEQYF. CDR3 bases: TGCGCCAGCAGCTTCTCGGGAGGGCTAGCTACCTACGAGCAGTACTTC. Supplemented by reference TRBV5-1 and TRBJ2-7, the full variable domain reads KAGVTQTPRYLIKTRGQQVTLSCSPISGHRSVSWYQQTPGQGLQFLFEYFSETQRNKGNFPGRFSGRQFSNSRSEMNVSTLELGDSALYLCASSFSGGLATYEQYFGPGTRLTVT.

This clone was seen just once. This chain connects TRBV19 to TRBJ1-1; 11 nucleotides match TRBD1. The CDR3 spans 16 residues. The ends lost 4 bases at V and 5 bases at J; junction bases unmatched: 9. From germline, CDR1 is LNHDA and CDR2 SQIVND (reference sequence). Written as DNA, the CDR3 is TGTGCCAGTAGTAGTCTTGGGACAGGGGGAGGTACTGAAGCTTTCTTT. Translated: CASSSLGTGGGTEAFF.

The chain links TRBV15 to TRBJ1-1; D ambiguous. Germline CDR1 LNHNV, CDR2 YYDKDF (reference sequence). This CDR3 is built from 14 residues. V lost 0 bases to trimming and J lost 6 bases, with 11 bases between them. For the CDR3, the DNA is TGTGCCACCAGCAGAGATCTGGGAGGGTCTGAAGCTTTCTTT. Translating gives CATSRDLGGSEAFF.

The chain has TRBV19 and TRBJ1-2; TRBD1 matches 7 bases. This CDR3 region has 15 residues. Per the germline V gene, CDR1 is LNHDA and CDR2 is SQIVND (reference sequence). V gave up 11 bases and J gave up 3 bases; unmatched junction bases: 15. CDR3 DNA: TGTGCCTCCCGAGAGGCGGGGACAGCCCACTATGGCTACACCTTC. As protein: CASREAGTAHYGYTF.

The rearrangement uses TRBV19 and TRBJ1-1; weak D call: TRBD1 (6 bases). V was shortened by 7 bases and J by 1 base, with 10 bases between the two germline ends. Germline assignment: CDR1 LNHDA and CDR2 SQIVND (reference sequence). The CDR3 length is 13 residues. This CDR3 reads CASKKQGNTEAFF. CDR3 coding DNA: TGTGCCAGTAAAAAACAGGGGAACACTGAAGCTTTCTTT.

The J gene is TRBJ2-5, the V gene TRBV27, with D possibly being TRBD1 (5 bases). Germline-derived CDR1 and CDR2 are MNHEY and SMNVEV (reference sequence). Deletions cut 5 bases from V and 5 bases from J, with 12 bases between. CDR3 length equals 13 residues. This CDR3 is CASSPRRAETQYF. Written as DNA, the CDR3 is TGTGCCAGCAGTCCCCGCAGGGCGGAGACCCAGTACTTC.

The sample holds a few counts of this clone. The V gene is TRBV6-5, the J gene TRBJ1-5; 10 bases match TRBD1. This CDR3 has 15 amino acids. The J segment lost 5 bases and the V segment lost 6 bases, leaving 7 bases of the junction unmatched. Germline assignment: CDR1 MNHEY and CDR2 SVGAGI. The CDR3 region is CASRETGGVDQPQHF. The CDR3 DNA is TGTGCCAGCAGAGAGACAGGGGGCGTCGATCAGCCCCAGCATTTT.